The 14 T cell receptor beta chains listed next were all sequenced from one sample in a study of T cell responses to AZD1222 COVID-19 vaccine. Measured with immunoSEQ multiplex PCR; TCRdb has only the in-frame clones, and not every one. The sample contains roughly 140,000 clones, around 90% of which appear only once. The sample here was peripheral blood, taken 28 days after the second AZD1222 dose. The receptors here all came from an adult who received the AZD1222 COVID-19 vaccine.

The genes are TRBV3-1 (or the pseudogene TRBV3-2) and TRBJ2-7; 12 positions agree with TRBD2. This CDR3 is built from 18 residues. The junction had 8 bases not matched to a gene; V was cut back by 2 bases and J by 0 bases. Germline assignment: CDR1 LGHDT and CDR2 YNNKEL (reference sequence). CDR3 sequence: CASSQRTSGVTISYEQYV. CDR3 nucleotides: TGTGCCAGCAGCCAACGGACTAGCGGGGTCACCATCTCCTACGAGCAGTACGTC.

This clone was detected once. V is TRBV29-1 and J is TRBJ1-1, with D possibly TRBD1 on 6 matching bases. Germline V gene sequence: CDR1 SQVTM, CDR2 ANQGSEA. Deletions cut 4 bases from V and 0 bases from J, with 12 bases between. The CDR3 contains 14 residues. CDR3 coding DNA: TGCAGCGTTGCGAGGGGGGGGGTGAACACTGAAGCTTTCTTT. This sequence encodes CSVARGGVNTEAFF.

V usage is TRBV5-8 and J usage is TRBJ1-2; 9 bases are a match to TRBD1. CDR1 SGHTS and CDR2 YDEGEE come from the germline V gene. This CDR3 comprises 16 residues. Trimming cost V 6 bases and J 4 bases; bases outside gene matches: 13. For the CDR3, the DNA is TGTGCCAGCACCCCCCCGGGGACAGGGTCCCTCTATGGCTACACCTTC. Residues: CASTPPGTGSLYGYTF. The whole variable domain, remainder taken from reference TRBV5-8 and TRBJ1-2, is EAGVTQSPTHLIKTRGQQATLRCSPISGHTSVYWYQQALGLGLQFLLWYDEGEERNRGNFPPRFSGRQFPNYSSELNVNALELEDSALYLCASTPPGTGSLYGYTFGSGTRLTVV.

This sequence joins TRBV3-1 (or the pseudogene TRBV3-2) and TRBJ2-7; D remains ambiguous. The CDR3 is 13 amino acids. Trimming removed 8 bases from V and 1 base from J, with 12 bases in between. Looked up from germline, CDR1 is LGHDT and CDR2 is YNNKEL (reference sequence). CDR3 amino acids: CASSKGGSYEQYV. CDR3 DNA: TGTGCCAGCTCAAAGGGCGGATCCTACGAGCAGTACGTC.

The CDR3 region has the DNA TGTGCCAGCAAGATGACAGTTCAAGGCTACACCTTC. Amino acid sequence: CASKMTVQGYTF. This chain joins TRBV6-5 and TRBJ1-2; D is possibly TRBD1 (5 bases). This CDR3 comprises 12 residues. With 7 bases removed from V and 8 bases from J, the gap between germline ends came to 14 bases. Germline-derived CDR1 and CDR2 are MNHEY and SVGAGI.

The sample holds one count of this clone. The chain has TRBV9 and TRBJ1-5; D unclear. The CDR3 loop spans 14 amino acids. Germline lookup yields CDR1 SGDLS and CDR2 YYNGEE. The germline V and J ends were trimmed by 4 bases and 0 bases, with 8 bases remaining between them. Here the CDR3 DNA reads TGTGCCAGCAGCCCAGCGTATAGCAATCAGCCCCAGCATTTT. Its translation is CASSPAYSNQPQHF.

The V gene is TRBV28, the J gene TRBJ1-1; D perhaps matches TRBD1 (5 bases). With 5 bases removed from V and 6 bases from J, the gap between germline ends came to 16 bases. Germline-derived CDR1 and CDR2 are MDHEN and SYDVKM. CDR3 length equals 14 residues. In DNA, the CDR3 is TGTGCCAGCAGTCCTCCCGTCGGGACTGCTGAAGCTTTCTTT. It codes for CASSPPVGTAEAFF.

The rearrangement joins TRBV27 to TRBJ2-3, with TRBD2 identical over 8 bases. With 4 bases clipped from V and 2 bases from J, the junction kept 5 bases outside the gene matches. Germline CDR1 is MNHEY and CDR2 is SMNVEV (reference sequence). The CDR3 has 15 residues. The CDR3 bases are TGTGCCAGCAGTTCCTTAGCGGGATTCACAGATACGCAGTATTTT. Its translation is CASSSLAGFTDTQYF.

This chain connects TRBV18 to TRBJ1-2; D uncertain. Germline V gene sequence: CDR1 KGHSH, CDR2 LQKENI. V dropped 2 bases and J dropped 8 bases, with 12 bases sitting between them. This CDR3 region has 13 residues. Written as DNA, the CDR3 is TGTGCCAGCTCACCAAACGTGGCCCGGGGCTACACCTTC. Protein sequence: CASSPNVARGYTF.

The gene calls are TRBV5-1 and TRBJ1-1; 9 nucleotides agree with TRBD1. Trimming removed 2 bases from V and 6 bases from J; junction bases left unmatched: 5. The CDR3 covers 14 residues. The germline gives CDR1 SGHRS, CDR2 YFSETQ. CDR3 in DNA: TGCGCCAGCAGCTTTGACAGGGGGGTCGCTGAAGCTTTCTTT. Protein: CASSFDRGVAEAFF.

The CDR3 DNA reads TGTGCCAGTAGTATCCTCCGGGACAGCTACAATCAGCCCCAGCATTTT. Its protein product is CASSILRDSYNQPQHF. V is TRBV19 and J is TRBJ1-5; 7 bases fit TRBD1. Germline V gene data show CDR1 as LNHDA and CDR2 as SQIVND (reference sequence). The CDR3 sequence is 16 residues long. The V gene end was trimmed by 3 bases and the J gene end by 3 bases; junction bases not matched to a gene: 8.

The genes are TRBV7-2 and TRBJ1-1, with D perhaps TRBD1 (6 bases). In germline, CDR1 is SGHTA, CDR2 FQGNSA. The germline V and J ends were trimmed by 6 bases and 5 bases, with 19 bases remaining between them. This CDR3 is 15 amino acids long. CDR3 DNA: TGTGCCAGCAGAACCCCCCTGGGAGGGGGGACTGAAGCTTTCTTT. Translated: CASRTPLGGGTEAFF.

The V call is TRBV7-8, the J call TRBJ1-1; 7 positions agree with TRBD1. Germline-derived CDR1 and CDR2 are SGHVS and FQNEAQ. This CDR3 region has 12 residues. The V gene end was trimmed by 5 bases and the J gene end by 14 bases; junction bases not matched to a gene: 11. The DNA of the CDR3 is TGTGCCAGCAGCCGGGACAGAGAAAAGATATTCTTT. Its protein product is CASSRDREKIFF.

CDR3 in amino acids: CASSLAGTGGSGNTIYF. As DNA, the CDR3 is TGCGCCAGCAGCTTGGCCGGGACAGGGGGCTCTGGAAACACCATATATTTT. The chain uses TRBV5-1 and TRBJ1-3; 11 bases match TRBD1. Germline CDR1 is SGHRS and CDR2 is YFSETQ. This CDR3 comprises 17 residues. The junction had 2 bases not matched to a gene; V was cut back by 0 bases and J by 0 bases.